This is a list of T cell receptor beta chains from one sample in a study of shared clonotypes between healthy human individuals. Assay used: immunoSEQ multiplex PCR; TCRdb lists only in-frame clones, some missing. Found here are under 2,500,000 clones, roughly 95% of them singletons; the top ten hold around 0.13%. The specimen was naive CD4+ T cells sorted from blood. The receptors were sampled from a man younger than 35 in good health. Each CDR3 is given with its conserved first and last residue. Each record gives: J gene, V gene, clone size, CDR3 protein. Rows give clone size only sometimes, using once, few, many, or a class for an expanded clone.

TRBJ1-6 TRBV11-2 NA CASSLFRGDNSPLHF
TRBJ1-1 TRBV6-6 NA CASSYSPQGTEAFF
TRBJ2-1 TRBV7-2 NA CASSLAGSGNEQFF
TRBJ1-3 TRBV18 NA CASSPPGQGTSGNTIYF
TRBJ2-3 TRBV7-3 once CASSLGLAGGPDTQYF
TRBJ2-7 TRBV6-1 NA CASYERDSYEQYF
TRBJ2-7 TRBV25-1 NA CASSEGLGGPSSYEQYF
TRBJ1-2 TRBV19 NA CASSMTGGVYGYTF
TRBJ2-5 TRBV11-1 NA CASSPLRDRVYQETQYF
TRBJ1-1 TRBV11-2 NA CASSPSWGRTEAFF
TRBJ1-2 TRBV29-1 NA CSVDVGGTGAGYTF
TRBJ2-1 TRBV7-2 NA CASSPGQVYNEQFF
TRBJ2-7 TRBV7-2 NA CASSIMSSGGTYEQYF
TRBJ2-1 TRBV14 NA CASSQAGTSGRVDNEQFF
TRBJ1-5 TRBV18 once CASSPDTGGSGNQPQHF
TRBJ2-1 TRBV6-5 NA CASSYWASGKEEQFF
TRBJ1-2 TRBV6-1 NA CASSQPASAYGYTF
TRBJ1-6 TRBV6-5 NA CASKPGLGNSPLHF
TRBJ1-2 TRBV27 NA CASGWVGSYGYTF
TRBJ2-3 TRBV7-3 NA CASSFSGVNTDTQYF
TRBJ1-1 TRBV28 once CASTRPAGSTEAFF
TRBJ2-7 TRBV10-1 NA CASRALFPAGSGRIYEQYF
TRBJ2-1 TRBV2 NA CASSPLAGSNNEQFF
TRBJ2-1 TRBV30 NA CAWSVLGGEQFF
TRBJ2-5 TRBV4-1 few CASSQVGPETQYF
TRBJ1-4 TRBV6-5 NA CASSSFGTGNEKLFF
TRBJ1-4 TRBV7-2 NA CASSLGRGEKLFF
TRBJ2-7 TRBV6-5 once CASSYSGKGSYEQYF
TRBJ1-6 TRBV30 NA CAWDRGLLYNSPLHF
TRBJ2-5 TRBV11-3 few CASSLGTGPQETQYF
TRBJ1-5 TRBV6-1 NA CASSELVNQPQHF
TRBJ2-4 TRBV6-1 NA CASRGTTGIQYF
TRBJ2-5 TRBV29-1 NA CSVRDRAPETQYF
TRBJ1-5 TRBV5-1 NA CASSLDGASNQPQHF
TRBJ1-6 TRBV7-2 NA CATTKGQGGSPLHF
TRBJ2-7 TRBV15 NA CATSRDARGAFTYEQYF
TRBJ1-1 TRBV9 NA CASSPFPWAGTEAFF
TRBJ1-5 TRBV4-3 NA CASSQGSDRASNQPQHF
TRBJ1-1 TRBV5-1 NA CASSLEPPGQVMNTEAFF
TRBJ2-7 TRBV15 NA CATSRGVVKPEQYF
TRBJ1-2 TRBV7-3 NA CASSPSGQGSPGYTF
TRBJ2-3 TRBV4-1 NA CASSQGGGLGTDTQYF
TRBJ2-3 TRBV25-1 NA CASSPGATDTQYF
TRBJ2-6 TRBV5-1 once CASSGGISGANVLTF
TRBJ1-2 TRBV19 NA CASSPGQTTNYGYTF
TRBJ1-4 TRBV30 NA CAWRQVPSNEKLFF
TRBJ1-5 TRBV6-1 NA CASSEAGWDRGRRNQPQHF
TRBJ2-3 TRBV11-3 NA CASSLAGDTQYF
TRBJ1-4 TRBV7-9 NA CASSRGQSATNEKLFF
TRBJ1-1 TRBV7-2 once CASSLVGGGVNTEAFF
TRBJ1-2 TRBV10-3 NA CAISVDRGLGSYTF
TRBJ2-7 TRBV27 NA CASSAGQGDYEQYF
TRBJ2-5 TRBV9 NA CASSVGPGQQYQETQYF